This passage covers 13 T cell receptor beta chains from one sample sequenced in a study of blood T cell repertoires in COVID-19. Data came from immunoSEQ multiplex PCR; TCRdb stores just in-frame clones and leaves some out. The data contain roughly 100,000 clones, about nine tenths of them singletons. Material: peripheral blood. The origin of the receptors is a woman of 80 years or more in a cohort sampled during active COVID-19.

The chain combines TRBV3-1 (or the pseudogene TRBV3-2) with TRBJ1-2; D is perhaps TRBD1 (5 bases). V gave up 4 bases and J gave up 7 bases, with 16 bases separating them. CDR3 size: 14 residues. The germline V gene has CDR1 LGHDT and CDR2 YNNKEL (reference sequence). The CDR3 loop is CASSPKRGGLGYTF. The DNA of the CDR3 is TGTGCCAGCAGCCCAAAGAGGGGAGGGCTTGGCTACACCTTC.

In nucleotides, the CDR3 is TGCGCCAGCAGCTTGGACTGGGCGGGGGAGACCCAGTACTTC. Protein: CASSLDWAGETQYF. The chain employs TRBV5-1 and TRBJ2-5, with a weak D call TRBD2 (6 bases). The CDR3 covers 14 residues. CDR1 and CDR2 (germline): SGHRS, YFSETQ. The ends were cut back, 0 bases at V and 5 bases at J, with 11 bases in the middle.

The rearrangement joins TRBV5-1 to TRBJ2-7, with TRBD1 as a possible D gene (6 bases). Germline lookup yields CDR1 SGHRS and CDR2 YFSETQ. V dropped 4 bases and J dropped 3 bases, with 8 bases sitting between them. This CDR3 has 12 residues. CDR3 bases: TGCGCCAGCAGCACACAGGGCTACGAGCAGTACTTC. It translates to CASSTQGYEQYF.

The chain has TRBV29-1 and TRBJ2-7; TRBD1 aligns across 10 bases. CDR1 SQVTM and CDR2 ANQGSEA come from the germline V gene. The ends lost 3 bases at V and 12 bases at J; junction bases unmatched: 5. This CDR3 contains 11 residues. The CDR3 protein is CSVETGGAWYF. As DNA, the CDR3 is TGCAGCGTTGAGACAGGGGGCGCGTGGTACTTC.

This clone was observed a few times. This sequence joins TRBV19 and TRBJ2-7, with unresolved D. Between the trimmed V and J ends, which lost 9 bases and 1 base, there was a span of 10 bases. The CDR3 is 12 amino acids. The germline V gene has CDR1 LNHDA and CDR2 SQIVND (reference sequence). The DNA for the CDR3 is TGTGCCAGGCCGATGAGGTCCTACGAGCAGTACTTC. This gives the protein CARPMRSYEQYF.

The V call is TRBV18, the J call TRBJ2-7, with D hard to call. Between the trimmed V and J ends, which lost 9 bases and 3 bases, there was a span of 15 bases. Germline CDR1 reads KGHSH; CDR2 reads LQKENI. This CDR3 has 13 amino acids. CDR3 in DNA: TGTGCCAGTACAGATAACCACTTCTACGAGCAGTACTTC. It codes for CASTDNHFYEQYF.

The V and J genes are TRBV10-1 and TRBJ2-2, with 10 bases fitting TRBD2. Looked up from germline, CDR1 is WNHNN and CDR2 is SYGVQD (reference sequence). The CDR3 has 15 residues. V dropped 5 bases and J dropped 1; count of bases not matched to a gene: 1. The CDR3 DNA sequence: TGCGCCAGCAGTAGGACTAGCGGGAACACCGGGGAGCTGTTTTTT. Protein sequence: CASSRTSGNTGELFF.

The V and J genes are TRBV5-1 and TRBJ2-5; possible D gene TRBD1, 5 bases. The V end lost 2 bases, the J end lost 1 base, and 18 bases lay between the germline ends. Germline V gives CDR1 SGHRS, CDR2 YFSETQ. The CDR3 runs to 17 residues. This chain's CDR3 is CASSFFGQGNPQETQYF. In nucleotides, the CDR3 is TGCGCCAGCAGCTTTTTTGGGCAGGGTAATCCCCAAGAGACCCAGTACTTC.

The CDR3 nucleotides read TGTGCCAGCTCACGATCTAAGACAGGGGGCGGTGAGGGATCACCCCTCCACTTT. Amino acids: CASSRSKTGGGEGSPLHF. This chain joins TRBV18 and TRBJ1-6; TRBD1 matches 10 bases. CDR3 length equals 18 residues. The germline V gene has CDR1 KGHSH and CDR2 LQKENI. The ends lost 4 bases at V and 10 bases at J; junction bases unmatched: 16.

J is TRBJ1-5 and V is TRBV27; D not resolved. The CDR3 is 14 amino acids. Trimming took off 8 bases at V and 3 bases at J, with 14 bases between the two ends. Germline CDR1 and CDR2: MNHEY and SMNVEV (reference sequence). The CDR3 here is CASPLGLNNQPQHF. The CDR3 DNA is TGTGCCAGCCCCCTCGGACTGAACAATCAGCCCCAGCATTTT.

This sequence joins TRBV10-2 and TRBJ1-1; weak D call: TRBD1 (6 bases). Trimming pared 11 bases from V and 1 base from J, leaving 14 bases between. CDR1 and CDR2 (germline): WSHSY, SAAADI. This CDR3 has 13 amino acids. The CDR3 loop is CAPTEDRNTEAFF. DNA of the CDR3: TGCGCCCCTACCGAGGACAGGAACACTGAAGCTTTCTTT.

The chain is built from TRBV5-1 and TRBJ2-5, with TRBD2 matching 7 bases. This CDR3 has 16 amino acids. V dropped 4 bases and J dropped 3; count of bases not matched to a gene: 12. CDR1 and CDR2 from the germline V gene are SGHRS and YFSETQ. The DNA of the CDR3 is TGCGCCAGCAGCCCTTCCCTAGCGGCTGGGGAAGAGACCCAGTACTTC. This codes for CASSPSLAAGEETQYF.

This rearrangement joins TRBV13 to TRBJ2-3; tentative D call: TRBD2 (6 bases). Per germline, CDR1 PRHDT and CDR2 FYEKMQ (reference sequence). Trimming cost V 1 base and J 1 base, with 15 bases left between them. This CDR3 region has 17 residues. The CDR3 DNA follows: TGTGCCAGCAGCTTAGATATCACCTCGGGGGGCACAGATACGCAGTATTTT. Its protein product is CASSLDITSGGTDTQYF.